These 29 T cell receptor beta chains originate from one sample sequenced in a study of blood T cells in healthy people across ages. Using a J-beta primer mix together with a sample-barcoded 5' primer, a second PCR was run for roughly 6 to 11 cycles. Each CDR3 protein is one row after TCRdb ran MiXCR on the 5' RACE reads. The sample has over 1,500,000 distinct CDR3 sequences, 39% seen once. Source material: blood. These receptor sequences come from a human donor in good health.

The rearrangement uses TRBV15 and TRBJ2-3; D is unclear. Trimming stripped 1 base from V and 6 bases from J, with 11 bases between. The CDR3 runs 14 residues. Germline lookup yields CDR1 LNHNV and CDR2 YYDKDF (reference sequence). As DNA, the CDR3 is TGTGCCACCAGCAGAGGTACCAGACGCGATACGCAGTATTTT. Translating gives CATSRGTRRDTQYF.

This clonotype was detected a few times. CDR3 in DNA: TGTGCTAGTGGTTTGCAGGGGGCAGCTTACGAGCAGTACTTC. Residues: CASGLQGAAYEQYF. The chain joins TRBV12-5 to TRBJ2-7; the match to TRBD1 covers 8 bases. CDR1 is LGHNT and CDR2 is FRNRAP in the germline V gene. This CDR3 spans 14 amino acids. J gave up 4 bases and V 2 bases, and 4 bases lay outside the gene matches.

This chain links TRBV29-1 with TRBJ2-1; 8 bases fit TRBD1. The CDR3 extends over 12 amino acids. CDR1 is SQVTM, CDR2 ANQGSEA, per germline. V was clipped by 4 bases and J by 10 bases; unmatched bases: 6. This chain's CDR3 is CSVGDRSGEQFF. The DNA for the CDR3 is TGCAGCGTTGGGGACAGGTCGGGGGAGCAGTTCTTC.

The V gene is TRBV4-1, the J gene TRBJ2-7; D is uncertain. The CDR3 runs to 16 residues. Germline CDR1 MGHRA, CDR2 YSYEKL. V was pared by 0 bases and J by 3 bases, with 15 bases between. CDR3 loop: CASSQDPHGAIYEQYF. The DNA of the CDR3 is TGCGCCAGCAGCCAAGATCCCCACGGCGCCATCTACGAGCAGTACTTC.

In regard to this clonotype: At one end the junction does not follow the germline gene, possibly because of a read error. The chain joins TRBV24-1 to TRBJ2-5; 15 nucleotides agree with TRBD2. This CDR3 contains 17 residues. Germline loops: CDR1 KGHDR, CDR2 SFDVKD. This chain's CDR3 is CATGEPGLAGGRETQYF. CDR3 sequence (DNA): TGTGCCACCGGTGAGCCGGGACTAGCGGGGGGTCGGGAGACCCAGTACTTC.

The chain is built from TRBV5-1 and TRBJ1-4; tentative D call: TRBD1 (6 bases). With 5 bases removed from V and 7 bases from J, the gap between germline ends came to 18 bases. This CDR3 has 15 amino acids. Germline assignment: CDR1 SGHRS and CDR2 YFSETQ. This chain's CDR3 is CASRQTHTRGEKLFF. Here the CDR3 DNA reads TGCGCCAGCAGACAGACCCATACCAGGGGTGAAAAACTGTTTTTT.

This clonotype was seen more than once but under ten times. The V and J genes are TRBV15 and TRBJ1-5, with D maybe TRBD1 (6 bases). Deletions cut 5 bases from V and 5 bases from J, with 16 bases between. This CDR3 is built from 15 residues. The germline CDR1 and CDR2 sequences are LNHNV and YYDKDF (reference sequence). The CDR3 DNA sequence: TGTGCCACCAGCTCGGAATTGGGGGGCCATCAGCCCCAGCATTTT. Its protein is CATSSELGGHQPQHF.

The rearrangement joins TRBV11-2 to TRBJ2-1; 11 nucleotides line up with TRBD2. CDR3 size: 17 residues. V shed 3 bases and J 4 bases; nucleotides not matched to a gene: 8. Germline V lookup: CDR1 SGHAT, CDR2 FQNNGV. The CDR3 sequence is CASSFELAGVGYNEQFF. The CDR3 nucleotides read TGTGCCAGCAGCTTCGAACTAGCGGGAGTAGGATACAATGAGCAGTTCTTC.

The chain carries TRBV12-3 or TRBV12-4 and TRBJ2-1; D not resolved. The V end lost 7 bases, the J end lost 0 bases, and 25 bases lay between the germline ends. This CDR3 spans 19 amino acids. The CDR3 loop reads CASNPLPGVERSSYNEQFF. The CDR3 DNA reads as TGTGCCAGCAATCCTCTACCGGGTGTGGAGAGGAGCTCCTACAATGAGCAGTTCTTC.

This clonotype was found a few times. This chain joins TRBV7-9 and TRBJ1-2, with 7 nucleotides matching TRBD1. Germline V CDR1 and CDR2: SEHNR, FQNEAQ (reference sequence). Germline trimming cut 5 bases from V and 8 bases from J; bases unmatched to any gene: 14. The CDR3 extends over 15 amino acids. The CDR3 is CASSPRVRDSKGYTF. The DNA of the CDR3 is TGTGCCAGCAGCCCTAGAGTCCGGGACAGTAAGGGCTACACCTTC.

The chain is built from TRBV5-1 and TRBJ2-4, with D perhaps TRBD1 (6 bases). The J call may be incorrect, as the DNA end agrees better with TRBJ2-7. Germline CDR1 SGHRS, CDR2 YFSETQ. This CDR3 contains 16 residues. The CDR3 sequence: CASSLATPGHLYEQYF. CDR3 coding DNA: TGCGCCAGCAGCTTGGCAACTCCGGGACACCTTTACGAGCAGTACTTC.

In this sample, this clonotype turned up many times. This chain uses TRBV6-5 with TRBJ2-1, with 7 bases identical to TRBD1. The CDR3 runs to 12 residues. V was clipped by 6 bases and J by 9 bases; unmatched bases: 5. The germline CDR1 and CDR2 sequences are MNHEY and SVGAGI. The DNA for the CDR3 is TGTGCCAGCAGCCTCACAGGGGTTGAGCAGTTCTTC. This translates into CASSLTGVEQFF.

The chain couples TRBV20-1 to TRBJ2-3; D call uncertain. The germline gives CDR1 DFQATT, CDR2 SNEGSKA (reference sequence). V lost 1 base and J lost 0, with 8 bases in between. The CDR3 runs 14 residues. The CDR3 loop is CSARVPPSTDTQYF. The CDR3 DNA reads TGCAGTGCTAGAGTGCCACCTAGCACAGATACGCAGTATTTT.

V and J are TRBV12-3 or TRBV12-4 and TRBJ1-3; 9 nucleotides match TRBD1. The CDR3 sequence is 14 residues long. The trim removed 10 bases at V and 2 bases at J, leaving 6 bases unmatched. As DNA, the CDR3 is TGTGCCACCGGGACAGGGTTCCCTGGAAACACCATATATTTT. It is translated as CATGTGFPGNTIYF.

V gene TRBV18 combines with J gene TRBJ1-1; D may be TRBD1 (6 bases). This CDR3 contains 14 residues. Trimming removed 2 bases at V and 4 bases at J, with 11 bases between. Germline CDR1 and CDR2: KGHSH and LQKENI. CDR3 protein: CASSPGGAGTEAFF. CDR3 DNA: TGTGCCAGCTCACCAGGGGGGGCCGGCACTGAAGCTTTCTTT.

The V gene is TRBV7-9, the J gene TRBJ2-5; D gene ambiguous. Deletions cut 8 bases from V and 2 bases from J, with 12 bases between. Per the germline V gene, CDR1 is SEHNR and CDR2 is FQNEAQ (reference sequence). The CDR3 covers 13 residues. CDR3 region: CASCRAGQETQYF. The CDR3 DNA follows: TGTGCCAGCTGCCGGGCAGGTCAAGAGACCCAGTACTTC.

J is TRBJ1-2 and V is TRBV20-1; the match to TRBD1 covers 7 bases. This CDR3 contains 18 residues. In germline, CDR1 is DFQATT, CDR2 SNEGSKA (reference sequence). The CDR3 DNA sequence: TGCAGCGTGAGTTCCATAGGGACAGTCCCACTCTCTAACTATGGCTACACCTTC. It translates to CSVSSIGTVPLSNYGYTF.

This clonotype was observed a few times. The genes are TRBV27 and TRBJ2-5; 13 bases agree with TRBD2. V shed 4 bases and J 7 bases; nucleotides not matched to a gene: 9. Looked up from germline, CDR1 is MNHEY and CDR2 is SMNVEV (reference sequence). The CDR3 is 16 amino acids. CDR3 bases: TGTGCCAGCAGTTGGGGACTAGCGGGGCCCCTGGGGACCCAGTACTTC. Translating it yields CASSWGLAGPLGTQYF.

A few counts support this clonotype. The CDR3, as DNA: TGTGCCAGCAGGCCCCAGGGTACAACCTACGAGCAGTACTTC. Translated, it gives CASRPQGTTYEQYF. The chain links TRBV2 to TRBJ2-7, with a weak D call TRBD1 (5 bases). From germline, CDR1 is SNHLY and CDR2 FYNNEI. The germline V and J ends were trimmed by 6 bases and 2 bases, with 14 bases remaining between them. This CDR3 is built from 14 residues.

This clonotype showed up just a few times. The chain has TRBV6-5 and TRBJ2-7; D unresolved. This CDR3 has 14 amino acids. The V gene's germline CDR1 is MNHEY and CDR2 SVGAGI. Trimming removed 3 bases at V and 0 bases at J, with 9 bases between. CDR3: CASSYEPGSYEQYF. The CDR3 region has the DNA TGTGCCAGCAGTTATGAGCCAGGCTCCTACGAGCAGTACTTC.

This chain links TRBV7-9 with TRBJ2-3; TRBD1 might be the D (5 bases). From germline, CDR1 is SEHNR and CDR2 FQNEAQ (reference sequence). The CDR3 runs to 14 residues. V shed 7 bases and J shed 0 bases, with 11 bases lying between them. The CDR3 nucleotides are TGTGCCAGCACCCGACAGACTAGCACAGATACGCAGTATTTT. Translating gives CASTRQTSTDTQYF. Combining the CDR3 with reference TRBV7-9 and TRBJ2-3 gives the whole variable domain DTGVSQNPRHKITKRGQNVTFRCDPISEHNRLYWYRQTLGQGPEFLTYFQNEAQLEKSRLLSDRFSAERPKGSFSTLEIQRTEQGDSAMYLCASTRQTSTDTQYFGPGTRLTVL.

The chain recombines TRBV9 with TRBJ2-7, with D unclear. V was clipped by 0 bases and J by 7 bases, with 14 bases between them. From germline, CDR1 is SGDLS and CDR2 YYNGEE. This CDR3 region has 14 residues. This CDR3 reads CASSVATRFNEQYF. DNA for the CDR3: TGTGCCAGCAGCGTAGCTACGCGGTTCAATGAGCAGTACTTC.

Regarding this clonotype: The germline gene is not matched at one end of the junction; a read error may be the cause. V and J are TRBV5-1 and TRBJ2-5; D is possibly TRBD1 (5 bases). This CDR3 region has 15 residues. In germline, CDR1 is SGHRS, CDR2 YFSETQ. The CDR3, as DNA: TGCGCCAGCAGCTTGGCCGTAGGGGTACAAGAGGCCCAGTACTTC. Translated, it gives CASSLAVGVQEAQYF.

The chain joins TRBV29-1 to TRBJ1-1, with 9 positions matching TRBD1. CDR1 is SQVTM, CDR2 ANQGSEA, per germline. V was clipped by 2 bases and J by 0 bases; unmatched bases: 13. The CDR3 covers 18 residues. Here the CDR3 DNA reads TGCAGCGTTGAAAAATACCGGGACAGGGTTTCGCTGAACACTGAAGCTTTCTTT. It codes for CSVEKYRDRVSLNTEAFF.

The V and J genes are TRBV29-1 and TRBJ2-1; 9 bases map to TRBD2. J gave up 4 bases and V 7 bases, and 8 bases lay outside the gene matches. The CDR3 is made up of 14 amino acids. Germline V gene lookup returns CDR1 SQVTM and CDR2 ANQGSEA. CDR3 in DNA: TGCAGCGCATACCTAGCGGGGAGTTACAATGAGCAGTTCTTC. It specifies CSAYLAGSYNEQFF.

A few counts support this clonotype. The J gene is TRBJ2-4, the V gene TRBV6-5; D is unclear. The J call is in doubt because the DNA end fits TRBJ2-7 better. The germline V gene encodes CDR1 MNHEY and CDR2 SVGAGI. The CDR3 spans 14 residues. The CDR3 DNA reads as TGTGCCAGCAGGGCCGGCTTGGAGCCTGACGAGCAGTACTTC. This translates into CASRAGLEPDEQYF.

The rearrangement links TRBV29-1 to TRBJ2-7; 10 bases match TRBD2. The CDR3 runs to 13 residues. Germline CDR1 and CDR2: SQVTM and ANQGSEA. Trimming took 4 bases from V and 4 from J; bases not matched to a gene: 4. CDR3 bases: TGCAGCGTTGGCACTAGCGGGGTTTACGAGCAGTACTTC. Translating gives CSVGTSGVYEQYF.

Only one count was recorded for this clonotype. The gene calls are TRBV4-1 and TRBJ1-6, with TRBD1 as a possible D gene (6 bases). This CDR3 region has 17 residues. Germline V gene sequence: CDR1 MGHRA, CDR2 YSYEKL. V gave up 1 base and J gave up 10 bases, with 20 bases separating them. The CDR3 coding sequence is TGCGCCAGCAGCCAAGTCCCTCCGGGTCCTAGGGGGTCACCCCTCCACTTT. Protein product: CASSQVPPGPRGSPLHF.

This clonotype was observed a handful of times. The chain employs TRBV4-3 and TRBJ1-2; D is unresolved. The V gene lost 0 bases and the J gene lost 6 bases, with 11 bases spanning the gap. This CDR3 has 14 residues. CDR1 and CDR2 from the germline V gene are LGHNA and YSLEER. The CDR3, as DNA: TGCGCCAGCAGCCAAGAGTCTGCAGCGAATGGCTACACCTTC. Amino acids: CASSQESAANGYTF.